The present T cell receptor beta chain was sequenced within a study of blood T cell repertoires in COVID-19 (dated by TCRdb to the early 2020s). At the level of the whole study: The collaborator samples originated in the United States, Italy and Spain and spanned the acute and convalescent phases of COVID-19. The prospective study material was composed of cDNA or gDNA derived from T cells, B-cell-depleted T cells, or PBMCs. Deeply sampled blood TCRbeta repertoires from subjects exposed to, actively infected with, or recovered from COVID-19 were included in the dataset. The repertoires were released in a freely available public database intended as a resource for research on the immune response to SARS-CoV-2. The samples were drawn from the first 160 participants of the ongoing ImmuneRACE study and from some 1,300 subjects provided by 6 global collaborators. The sample metadata nearly always contained a de-identified subject ID, COVID-19 status, age in years and sex. Where HLA class I and class II types were available, the types were taken from metadata supplied by the sample provider, not from assay-based typing.

Whole blood was collected in K2EDTA tubes by collaborating institutions according to the institutions' own protocols. For TCRbeta analysis, collaborators shipped samples as frozen whole blood, isolated PBMCs, or DNA extracted from either of those sample types. The investigation overall reported the following: How much clinical and demographic metadata was included differed by source and by participant, and the metadata was provided uncurated.

CDR1 SNHLY and CDR2 FYNNEI were looked up in the germline V gene. Measured from the cysteine to the phenylalanine, the CDR3 is 12 residues long. Only the CDR3 portion is preserved as DNA: 36 bases, with reading frame beginning at the first base. The junction carries 9 bases between V and J, which are trimmed by 7 bases and 8 bases respectively. The count of this clone is one. Its target antigen remains unknown. The record has no base qualities; no much larger clone is one base away. The immunoSEQ Assay, a bias-controlled multiplex PCR, was used to amplify TCRbeta CDR3 regions from genomic DNA. On the study's bioinformatics: The number of nucleated cells in each sample was estimated by amplification of reference gene primers within the assay. To quantify the absolute abundance of each unique TCRbeta CDR3 rearrangement, sequence reads were collapsed and filtered. For each sample, productive Simpson clonality was calculated as the square root of Simpson's diversity index over productive rearrangements. Sourced from immuneACCESS, this table was stored by TCRdb with only in-frame sequences that have V and J called. A share of the clones is absent; for the studies checked, an unresolved V gene accounts for under half, and the remainder has no known explanation. That table gives V, J and clone size, and the DNA gave D and trimming. Across this sample there are tens of thousands of clones, with roughly 82% seen only once. Of the sample, less than 10% is held by the ten largest clones.

The chain is encoded by TRBV2 joined to TRBJ1-6; the D gene is possibly TRBD1, with 6 bases matching. Sequencing input: peripheral blood. This clonotype was sampled from a human donor in a cohort sampled during active COVID-19. The CDR3 protein sequence reads: CASKAGDSPLHF. The DNA is as follows: TGTGCCAGCAAGGCAGGGGATTCACCCCTCCACTTT. Full variable domain (CDR3 extended with the reference TRBV2 and TRBJ1-6 proteins): EPEVTQTPSHQVTQMGQEVILRCVPISNHLYFYWYRQILGQKVEFLVSFYNNEISEKSEIFDDQFSVERPDGSNFTLKIRSTKLEDSAMYFCASKAGDSPLHFGNGTRLTVT.